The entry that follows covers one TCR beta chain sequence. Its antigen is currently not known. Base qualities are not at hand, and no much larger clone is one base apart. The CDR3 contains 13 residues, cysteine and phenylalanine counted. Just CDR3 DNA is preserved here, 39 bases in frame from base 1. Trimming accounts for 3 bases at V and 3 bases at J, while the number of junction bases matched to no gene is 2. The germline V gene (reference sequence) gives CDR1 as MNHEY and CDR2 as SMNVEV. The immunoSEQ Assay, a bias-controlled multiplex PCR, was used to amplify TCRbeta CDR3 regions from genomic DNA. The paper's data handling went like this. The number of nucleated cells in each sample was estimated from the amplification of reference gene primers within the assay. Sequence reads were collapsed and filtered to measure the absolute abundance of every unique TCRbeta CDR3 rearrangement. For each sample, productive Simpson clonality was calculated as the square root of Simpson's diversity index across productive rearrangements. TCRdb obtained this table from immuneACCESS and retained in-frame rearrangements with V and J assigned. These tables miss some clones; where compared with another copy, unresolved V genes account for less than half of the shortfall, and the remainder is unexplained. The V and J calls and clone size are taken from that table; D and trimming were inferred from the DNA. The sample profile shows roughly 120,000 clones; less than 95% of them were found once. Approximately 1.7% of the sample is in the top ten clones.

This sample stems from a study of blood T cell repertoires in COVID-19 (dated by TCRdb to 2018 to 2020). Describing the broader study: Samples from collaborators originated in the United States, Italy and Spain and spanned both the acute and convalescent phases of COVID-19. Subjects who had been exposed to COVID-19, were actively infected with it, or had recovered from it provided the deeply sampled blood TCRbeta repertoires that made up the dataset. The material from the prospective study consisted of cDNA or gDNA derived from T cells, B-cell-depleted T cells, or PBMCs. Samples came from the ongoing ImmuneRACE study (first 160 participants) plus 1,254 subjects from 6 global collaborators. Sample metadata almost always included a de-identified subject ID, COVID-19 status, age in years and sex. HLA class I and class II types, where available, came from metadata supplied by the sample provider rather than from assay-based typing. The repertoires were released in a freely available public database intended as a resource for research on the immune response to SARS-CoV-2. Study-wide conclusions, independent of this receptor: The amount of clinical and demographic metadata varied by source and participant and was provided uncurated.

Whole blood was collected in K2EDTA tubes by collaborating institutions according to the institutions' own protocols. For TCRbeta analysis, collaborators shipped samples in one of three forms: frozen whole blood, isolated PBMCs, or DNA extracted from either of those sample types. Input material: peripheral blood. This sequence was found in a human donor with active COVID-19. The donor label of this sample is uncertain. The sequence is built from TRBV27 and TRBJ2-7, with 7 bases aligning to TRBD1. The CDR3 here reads CASSLGQNYEQYF. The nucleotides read TGTGCCAGCAGTTTGGGACAGAACTACGAGCAGTACTTC.